This is a list of T cell receptor beta chains from one sample in a study of CD8 T cells in ankylosing spondylitis. Using its own MiXCR run on the 5' RACE reads, TCRdb lists one record per CDR3 protein. The sample comprises under 200,000 distinct CDR3 sequences, about 9.9% of which are singletons, and under 35% rests with the top ten. The sequenced sample was blood, either unsorted or a sorted T cell fraction (not recorded which). These receptor sequences come from a male donor with ankylosing spondylitis or in good health (not recorded which). Each CDR3 is given with its conserved first and last residue. A D gene is named only where the DNA matches it firmly. Only some rows state a clone size, as once, few, many or a class for expanded clones.

V: TRBV5-5
J: TRBJ2-2
size: -
D: -
CDR3: CASSWGIGTGELFF
DNA: TGTGCCAGCAGCTGGGGAATCGGGACCGGGGAGCTGTTTTTT

V: TRBV6-5
J: TRBJ1-6
size: many
D: TRBD1
CDR3: CASSSTGPYNSPLHF
DNA: TGTGCCAGCAGTTCGACAGGGCCCTATAATTCACCCCTCCACTTT

V: TRBV6-1
J: TRBJ2-7
size: few
D: -
CDR3: CASSEWTGSYEQYF
DNA: TGTGCCAGCAGTGAATGGACGGGCTCCTACGAGCAGTACTTC

V: TRBV3-1
J: TRBJ2-7
size: many
D: -
CDR3: CASSQDEVKQYF
DNA: TGTGCCAGCAGCCAAGATGAGGTAAAGCAGTACTTC

V: TRBV24-1
J: TRBJ2-1
size: many
D: -
CDR3: CATSERGLYNEQFF
DNA: TGTGCCACCAGTGAGAGGGGTTTATACAATGAGCAGTTCTTC

V: TRBV20-1
J: TRBJ2-5
size: -
D: TRBD2
CDR3: CSAPLQSGTSKTETQYF
DNA: TGCAGTGCTCCATTACAATCCGGGACTAGTAAGACAGAGACCCAGTACTTC

V: TRBV20-1
J: TRBJ2-2
size: many
D: -
CDR3: CSARTVWGTGELFF
DNA: TGCAGTGCTAGAACCGTCTGGGGCACCGGGGAGCTGTTTTTT

V: TRBV5-1
J: TRBJ2-7
size: few
D: -
CDR3: CASSPFGSVSMPYEQYF
DNA: TGCGCCAGCAGCCCCTTCGGATCCGTTTCAATGCCCTACGAGCAGTACTTC

V: TRBV28
J: TRBJ1-2
size: many
D: -
CDR3: CASSLSTGGYGYTF
DNA: TGTGCCAGCAGTTTATCGACAGGAGGCTATGGCTACACCTTC

V: TRBV5-1
J: TRBJ2-1
size: many
D: -
CDR3: CASSSTYNEQFF
DNA: TGCGCCAGCAGCTCCACCTACAATGAGCAGTTCTTC

V: TRBV20-1
J: TRBJ2-1
size: many
D: -
CDR3: CSARGVARYNEQFF
DNA: TGCAGTGCCCGAGGGGTGGCGCGATACAATGAGCAGTTCTTC

V: TRBV29-1
J: TRBJ2-3
size: many
D: -
CDR3: CSVEETPNTQYF
DNA: TGCAGCGTTGAAGAAACTCCGAATACGCAGTATTTT

V: TRBV27
J: TRBJ1-5
size: many
D: -
CDR3: CASNRSGGNQPQHF
DNA: TGTGCCAGCAACAGGTCGGGAGGCAATCAGCCCCAGCATTTT

V: TRBV12-3/TRBV12-4
J: TRBJ2-1
size: few
D: TRBD2
CDR3: CASSRTSGSDEQFF
DNA: TGTGCCAGCAGCCGTACTAGCGGGAGCGATGAGCAGTTCTTC

V: TRBV29-1
J: TRBJ1-3
size: -
D: -
CDR3: CSVDPGAGNTIYF
DNA: TGCAGCGTTGATCCGGGAGCTGGAAACACCATATATTTT

V: TRBV5-6
J: TRBJ2-2
size: -
D: -
CDR3: CASSRFATGELFF
DNA: TGTGCCAGCAGCCGATTTGCGACCGGGGAGCTGTTTTTT

V: TRBV5-1
J: TRBJ2-1
size: many
D: -
CDR3: CASSLALAGTTSGNEQFF
DNA: TGCGCCAGCAGCTTGGCTTTGGCGGGAACGACGTCAGGGAATGAGCAGTTCTTC

V: TRBV15
J: TRBJ2-5
size: many
D: TRBD1
CDR3: CATSPWDSQETQYF
DNA: TGTGCCACCAGCCCCTGGGACAGCCAAGAGACCCAGTACTTC

V: TRBV14
J: TRBJ2-3
size: many
D: TRBD2
CDR3: CASSPVGREAPAF
DNA: TGTGCCAGCAGCCCCGTCGGGCGGGAGGCCCCGGCTTTT

V: TRBV5-1
J: TRBJ2-7
size: many
D: -
CDR3: CASRLSGGTIYEQYF
DNA: TGCGCCAGCAGGCTGTCTGGGGGCACTATCTACGAGCAGTACTTC

V: TRBV7-9
J: TRBJ2-7
size: few
D: TRBD2
CDR3: CASSLGTSGRTDEQYF
DNA: TGTGCCAGCAGCCTAGGGACTAGCGGGAGAACTGACGAGCAGTACTTC

V: TRBV29-1
J: TRBJ1-1
size: many
D: -
CDR3: CSAGPQGSVAEAFF
DNA: TGCAGCGCCGGTCCCCAGGGAAGCGTGGCTGAAGCTTTCTTT

V: TRBV12-3/TRBV12-4
J: TRBJ2-7
size: few
D: -
CDR3: CASSFGSASYEQYF
DNA: TGTGCCAGCAGTTTCGGTAGCGCTTCCTACGAGCAGTACTTC

V: TRBV5-1
J: TRBJ2-7
size: many
D: TRBD1
CDR3: CASSQTGDNREQYF
DNA: TGCGCCAGCAGCCAGACAGGGGACAATCGCGAGCAGTACTTC

V: TRBV6-5
J: TRBJ2-2
size: many
D: TRBD2
CDR3: CASSYGRGANTGELFF
DNA: TGTGCCAGCAGTTACGGGCGGGGGGCGAACACCGGGGAGCTGTTTTTT

V: TRBV29-1
J: TRBJ2-7
size: -
D: TRBD1
CDR3: CSVGDRVESYEQYF
DNA: TGCAGCGTTGGGGACAGGGTAGAGTCCTACGAGCAGTACTTC

V: TRBV29-1
J: TRBJ2-1
size: -
D: TRBD2
CDR3: CSARLAGVGEQFF
DNA: TGCAGCGCCAGACTAGCGGGGGTAGGTGAGCAGTTCTTC

V: TRBV12-3/TRBV12-4
J: TRBJ2-7
size: -
D: -
CDR3: CASSLGLYAQYF
DNA: TGTGCCAGCAGTTTAGGCCTTTACGCGCAGTACTTC

V: TRBV10-3
J: TRBJ2-5
size: -
D: -
CDR3: CAISAQGETQYF
DNA: TGTGCCATCAGTGCTCAGGGGGAGACCCAGTACTTC

V: TRBV20-1
J: TRBJ1-5
size: many
D: TRBD1
CDR3: CSAGQGSGGNQPQHF
DNA: TGCAGTGCCGGACAGGGTTCGGGGGGCAATCAGCCCCAGCATTTT

V: TRBV5-1
J: TRBJ1-6
size: many
D: TRBD1
CDR3: CASSRGQEYNSPLHF
DNA: TGCGCCAGCAGCAGAGGACAGGAGTATAATTCACCCCTCCACTTT

V: TRBV10-2
J: TRBJ2-7
size: -
D: -
CDR3: CASSDREVQYF
DNA: TGCGCCAGCAGTGACAGGGAGGTGCAGTACTTC

V: TRBV6-2/TRBV6-3
J: TRBJ1-2
size: many
D: -
CDR3: CASITPGLRANYGYTF
DNA: TGTGCCAGCATTACGCCGGGACTTCGAGCCAACTATGGCTACACCTTC

V: TRBV18
J: TRBJ2-1
size: few
D: TRBD2
CDR3: CASSPSSSGVSYNEQFF
DNA: TGTGCCAGCTCACCCAGCTCTAGCGGGGTCTCCTACAATGAGCAGTTCTTC

V: TRBV6-5
J: TRBJ1-6
size: many
D: -
CDR3: CASSYDTNSPLHF
DNA: TGTGCCAGCAGTTACGATACTAATTCACCCCTCCACTTT

V: TRBV5-5
J: TRBJ1-2
size: few
D: -
CDR3: CASSLKSPGATTYGYTF
DNA: TGTGCCAGCAGCTTGAAGAGTCCAGGAGCCACGACCTATGGCTACACCTTC

V: TRBV12-3/TRBV12-4
J: TRBJ1-6
size: many
D: -
CDR3: CASSPPGMGSPLHF
DNA: TGTGCCAGCAGTCCCCCAGGAATGGGATCACCCCTCCACTTT

V: TRBV5-1
J: TRBJ2-7
size: many
D: TRBD1
CDR3: CASSFQNRQGGSYEQYF
DNA: TGCGCCAGCAGCTTTCAAAACAGACAGGGTGGGTCCTACGAGCAGTACTTC

V: TRBV5-1
J: TRBJ2-2
size: few
D: -
CDR3: CASSSGADTGELFF
DNA: TGCGCCAGCAGCTCAGGGGCCGACACCGGGGAGCTGTTTTTT

V: TRBV11-2
J: TRBJ2-1
size: many
D: -
CDR3: CASSPGLEQFF
DNA: TGTGCCAGCAGCCCCGGACTTGAGCAGTTCTTC